A single sample gave rise to the 4 T cell receptor beta chains below, sequenced in a study of blood T cell repertoires in COVID-19. Here immunoSEQ multiplex PCR was the method, and the copy in TCRdb shows in-frame clones only, minus some. The data show approximately 99,000 clones, around 81% seen once. The sequencing input was peripheral blood. These receptors all come from a woman in her 70s with acute or convalescent COVID-19.

This clone was picked up a small number of times. The V gene is TRBV5-1, the J gene TRBJ2-1; TRBD2 matches 11 bases. The germline V gene has CDR1 SGHRS and CDR2 YFSETQ. Trimming cost V 2 bases and J 5 bases; bases outside gene matches: 3. This CDR3 comprises 15 residues. This chain's CDR3 is CASSFGTSGNNEQFF. CDR3 bases: TGCGCCAGCAGCTTCGGGACTAGCGGCAACAATGAGCAGTTCTTC.

The rearrangement links TRBV28 to TRBJ1-5, with 10 bases identical to TRBD1. Germline lookup yields CDR1 MDHEN and CDR2 SYDVKM. Germline trimming cut 6 bases from V and 2 bases from J; bases unmatched to any gene: 10. This CDR3 is 17 amino acids long. CDR3 amino acids: CASSSSRQGAGNQPQHF. The CDR3 DNA reads TGTGCCAGCAGCTCCTCCAGACAGGGGGCCGGCAATCAGCCCCAGCATTTT.

The CDR3 here is CASSNRDRGRRCNQPQHF. The CDR3 DNA is TGTGCCAGCAGCAACCGGGACAGGGGGCGTAGGTGCAATCAGCCCCAGCATTTT. The chain uses TRBV21-1 and TRBJ1-5; the table calls TRBD1, which could not be checked here. TRBV21-1 is a listed pseudogene. This CDR3 comprises 18 residues.

The genes are TRBV7-3 and TRBJ2-2, with 11 bases identical to TRBD1. The CDR3 totals 18 residues. Germline CDR1 reads SGHTA; CDR2 reads FQGTGA. The J segment lost 6 bases and the V segment lost 6 bases, leaving 15 bases of the junction unmatched. As DNA, the CDR3 is TGTGCCAGCAGTCGCGATATTCGTCGGGGACAGGGGGCCGGGGAGCTGTTTTTT. Its protein is CASSRDIRRGQGAGELFF.